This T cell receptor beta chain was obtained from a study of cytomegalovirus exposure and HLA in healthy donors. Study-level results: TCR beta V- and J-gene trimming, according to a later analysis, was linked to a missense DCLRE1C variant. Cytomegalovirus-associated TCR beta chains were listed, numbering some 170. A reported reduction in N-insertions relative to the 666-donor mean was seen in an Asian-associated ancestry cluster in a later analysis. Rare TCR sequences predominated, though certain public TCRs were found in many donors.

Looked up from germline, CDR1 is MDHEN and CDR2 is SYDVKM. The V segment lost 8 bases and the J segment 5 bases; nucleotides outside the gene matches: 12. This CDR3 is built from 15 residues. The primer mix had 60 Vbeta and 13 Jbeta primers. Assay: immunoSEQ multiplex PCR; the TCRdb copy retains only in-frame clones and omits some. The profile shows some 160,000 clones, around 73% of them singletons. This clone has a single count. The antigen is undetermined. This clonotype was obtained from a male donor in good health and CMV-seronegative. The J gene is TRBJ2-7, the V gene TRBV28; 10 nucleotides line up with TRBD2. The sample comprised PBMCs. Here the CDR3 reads CASSPFPGLANEQYF. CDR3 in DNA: TGTGCCAGCTCGCCTTTCCCGGGACTAGCGAACGAGCAGTACTTC.